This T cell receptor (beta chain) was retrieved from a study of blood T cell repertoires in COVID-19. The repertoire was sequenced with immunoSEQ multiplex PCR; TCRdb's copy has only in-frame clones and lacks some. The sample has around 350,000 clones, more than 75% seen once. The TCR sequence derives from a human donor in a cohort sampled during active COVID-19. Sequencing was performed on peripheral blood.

Written as DNA, the CDR3 is TGTGCCAGTACCCAAACGGCGGGAAACATTAATGAGCAGTTCTTC. It yields the protein CASTQTAGNINEQFF. The V call is TRBV19, the J call TRBJ2-1, with D tentatively TRBD2 (6 bases). From germline, CDR1 is LNHDA and CDR2 SQIVND (reference sequence). This CDR3 has 15 amino acids. V was trimmed by 7 bases and J by 7 bases, leaving 20 bases between them.